One sample yielded the 7 T cell receptor beta chains listed below, sequenced in a study of T cells after somatic rescue of genetic block. The repertoire was sequenced with immunoSEQ multiplex PCR; TCRdb's copy has only in-frame clones and lacks some. The table shows some 14,000 clones, with approximately 70% occurring only once. Sequencing was done on a sample of peripheral blood mononuclear cells (PBMCs). Source of these receptors: a boy under 18.

This clone came up once. The chain uses TRBV30 and TRBJ1-2; TRBD1 aligns across 9 bases. Germline V gives CDR1 GTSNPN, CDR2 SVGIG (reference sequence). This CDR3 contains 13 residues. The J segment lost 7 bases and the V segment lost 0 bases, leaving 3 bases of the junction unmatched. CDR3 sequence (DNA): TGTGCCTGGAGTGTAAAGACAGGGGGTGGCTACACCTTC. Translation gives CAWSVKTGGGYTF.

The chain is built from TRBV4-1 and TRBJ1-4; a weak D match, TRBD1 (6 bases). The CDR3 covers 14 residues. The germline gives CDR1 MGHRA, CDR2 YSYEKL. Trimming took 4 bases from V and 6 from J, leaving 12 bases between them. The CDR3 sequence is CASSRQGQDEKLFF. CDR3 nucleotide sequence: TGCGCCAGCAGCCGGCAGGGGCAGGATGAAAAACTGTTTTTT.

This chain links TRBV6-1 with TRBJ2-7; D is unclear. The CDR3 spans 13 residues. Germline V gene lookup returns CDR1 MNHNS and CDR2 SASEGT. V lost 4 bases to trimming and J lost 4 bases, with 11 bases between them. The CDR3 DNA reads TGTGCCAGCAGTGGAGTCAGTGGGTACGAGCAGTACTTC. Protein: CASSGVSGYEQYF.

The chain couples TRBV6-6 to TRBJ1-1; D gene unclear. This CDR3 is 16 amino acids long. With 10 bases removed from V and 0 bases from J, the gap between germline ends came to 21 bases. Germline V CDR1 and CDR2: MNHNY, SVGAGI (reference sequence). Here the CDR3 DNA reads TGTGCCACCAGGAGTTGGCAGAACACTATGAACACTGAAGCTTTCTTT. Translated, it gives CATRSWQNTMNTEAFF.

Concerning this clone itself: This same CDR3 is encoded by further DNA sequences in the sample. The chain couples TRBV19 to TRBJ2-2; possibly TRBD1 or TRBD2 for D (5 bases each). The CDR3 runs to 15 residues. The germline V gene encodes CDR1 LNHDA and CDR2 SQIVND (reference sequence). V lost 4 bases and J 6 bases, leaving 15 bases between the germline ends. In nucleotides, the CDR3 is TGTGCCAGTAGTAAGGGGACCGGGTACGCCGGGGAGCTGTTTTTT. This translates into CASSKGTGYAGELFF.

This clone turned up a few times. The V and J genes are TRBV28 and TRBJ1-6; 7 nucleotides align to TRBD1. Germline CDR1 MDHEN, CDR2 SYDVKM. After removal of 0 bases from V and 8 bases from J, the junction contained 10 bases not matched to a gene. CDR3 length: 17 amino acids. CDR3 bases: TGTGCCAGCAGTTTATGGTTCGAGACAGGGCGTTATTCACCCCTCCACTTT. Translated, it gives CASSLWFETGRYSPLHF.

V is TRBV29-1 and J is TRBJ2-3; D unclear. The germline CDR1 and CDR2 sequences are SQVTM and ANQGSEA. The CDR3 sequence is 10 residues long. V was pared by 6 bases and J by 5 bases, with 6 bases between. The CDR3 spells CSVGVDTQYF. The CDR3 DNA is TGCAGCGTCGGCGTAGATACGCAGTATTTT.